Described below is a single TCR beta chain sequence and its context. This entry is derived from a study of OX40 agonist ivuxolimab in advanced cancers. Assay used: immunoSEQ multiplex PCR; TCRdb lists only in-frame clones, some missing. This table has 80,000 or so clones, just under 95% appearing once. The germline gives CDR1 SGHRS, CDR2 YFSETQ. Trimming removed 5 bases from V and 7 bases from J, with 10 bases in between. This CDR3 comprises 11 residues. The chain couples TRBV5-1 to TRBJ2-7; D might be TRBD2 (5 bases). The sample was CD4+ or CD8+ T cells sorted from blood, taken in a trial of the OX40 agonist ivuxolimab. The TCR sequence derives from an adult with an advanced solid tumor such as melanoma, head and neck, liver or kidney cancer. The CDR3 sequence: CASRNWEEQYF. Here the CDR3 DNA reads TGCGCCAGCAGAAACTGGGAGGAGCAGTACTTC.